The T cell receptor beta chain under discussion was sequenced for a study of identical twins. The V gene's germline CDR1 is MNHNY and CDR2 SVGAGI (reference sequence). This CDR3 is 12 amino acids long. J was trimmed by 7 bases and V by 6 bases; bases with no gene match: 6. TCRdb fed the 5' RACE reads into MiXCR, producing one record per CDR3 protein. This table holds just under 550,000 distinct CDR3 sequences, roughly 15% found once. This clonotype appeared many times. The antigen is unknown. General study results and limits: Among beta out-of-frame sequences, excess sharing between twins appeared weaker.

The data also belong to a second study, concerning yellow fever vaccine responses in identical twins. That work contributes: Twins' vaccine T cell response reportedly seemed partly convergent, partly personalized.

The source material was CD4+ T cells sorted from blood. This TCR came from a young woman in good health. V usage is TRBV6-6 and J usage is TRBJ2-7, with 7 bases aligning to TRBD2. Here the CDR3 reads CASRPPSGEQYF. The DNA for the CDR3 is TGTGCCAGCAGACCCCCTAGCGGTGAGCAGTACTTC.